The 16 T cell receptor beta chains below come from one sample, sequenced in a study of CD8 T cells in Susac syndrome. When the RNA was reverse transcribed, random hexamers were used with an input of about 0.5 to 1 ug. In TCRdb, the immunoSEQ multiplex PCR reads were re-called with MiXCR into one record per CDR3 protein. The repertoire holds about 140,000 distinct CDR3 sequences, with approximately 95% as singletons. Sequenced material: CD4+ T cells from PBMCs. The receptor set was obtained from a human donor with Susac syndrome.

CDR3 nucleotide sequence: TGTGCCACCAGTGATGGACTAGCGGGAGGCCAAGGACCACACAAGCAGTTCTTC. Residues: CATSDGLAGGQGPHKQFF. This chain connects TRBV24-1 to TRBJ2-1, with TRBD2 identical over 14 bases. Germline V gene data show CDR1 as KGHDR and CDR2 as SFDVKD. Germline trimming cut 3 bases from V and 11 bases from J; bases unmatched to any gene: 14. CDR3 size: 18 residues.

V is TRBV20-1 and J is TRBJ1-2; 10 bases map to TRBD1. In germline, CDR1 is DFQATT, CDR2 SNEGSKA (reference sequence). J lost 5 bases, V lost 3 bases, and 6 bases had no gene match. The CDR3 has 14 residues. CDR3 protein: CSARDRGFLYGYTF. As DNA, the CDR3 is TGCAGTGCTAGGGACAGGGGGTTCCTATATGGCTACACCTTC.

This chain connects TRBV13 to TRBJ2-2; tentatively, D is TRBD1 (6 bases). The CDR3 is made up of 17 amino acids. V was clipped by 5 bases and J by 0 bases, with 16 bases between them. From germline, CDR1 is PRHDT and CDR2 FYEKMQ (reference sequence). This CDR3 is CASSRRGTGTNTGELFF. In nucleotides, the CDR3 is TGTGCCAGCAGCCGCAGGGGTACCGGGACGAACACCGGGGAGCTGTTTTTT.

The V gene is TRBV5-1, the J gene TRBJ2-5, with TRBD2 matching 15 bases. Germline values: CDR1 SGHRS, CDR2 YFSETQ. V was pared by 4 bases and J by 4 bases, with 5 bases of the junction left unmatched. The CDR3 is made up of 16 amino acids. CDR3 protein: CASSPGLAGGPETQYF. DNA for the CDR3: TGCGCCAGCAGCCCCGGACTAGCGGGGGGGCCAGAGACCCAGTACTTC. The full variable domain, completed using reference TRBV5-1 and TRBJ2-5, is KAGVTQTPRYLIKTRGQQVTLSCSPISGHRSVSWYQQTPGQGLQFLFEYFSETQRNKGNFPGRFSGRQFSNSRSEMNVSTLELGDSALYLCASSPGLAGGPETQYFGPGTRLLVL.

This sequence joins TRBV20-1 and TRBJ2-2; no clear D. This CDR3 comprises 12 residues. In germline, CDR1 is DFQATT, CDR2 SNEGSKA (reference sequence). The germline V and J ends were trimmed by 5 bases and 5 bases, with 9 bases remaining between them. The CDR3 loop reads CSARDPTGELFF. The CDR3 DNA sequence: TGCAGTGCTCGTGACCCAACCGGGGAGCTGTTTTTT.

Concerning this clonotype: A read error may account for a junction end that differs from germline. The CDR3 reads CSAMISSGTLGPHF. CDR3 nucleotide sequence: TGCAGTGCCATGATTTCTTCCGGGACTCTGGGCCCACACTTC. This chain uses TRBV20-1 with TRBJ2-5; TRBD2 might be the D (6 bases). This CDR3 contains 14 residues. Looked up from germline, CDR1 is DFQATT and CDR2 is SNEGSKA (reference sequence).

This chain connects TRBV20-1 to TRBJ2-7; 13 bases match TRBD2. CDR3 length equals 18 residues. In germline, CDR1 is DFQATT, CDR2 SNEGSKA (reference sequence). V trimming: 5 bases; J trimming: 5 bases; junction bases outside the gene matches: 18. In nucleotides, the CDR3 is TGCAGTGCTCGCGTCCCGGGACTAGCGGGACCCCGTCCCAACGAGCAGTACTTC. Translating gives CSARVPGLAGPRPNEQYF.

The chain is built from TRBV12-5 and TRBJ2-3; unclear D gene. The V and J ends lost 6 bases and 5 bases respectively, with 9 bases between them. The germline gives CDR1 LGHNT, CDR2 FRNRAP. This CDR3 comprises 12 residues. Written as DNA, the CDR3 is TGTGCTAGTGGCTCCCGACTAGATACGCAGTATTTT. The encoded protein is CASGSRLDTQYF.

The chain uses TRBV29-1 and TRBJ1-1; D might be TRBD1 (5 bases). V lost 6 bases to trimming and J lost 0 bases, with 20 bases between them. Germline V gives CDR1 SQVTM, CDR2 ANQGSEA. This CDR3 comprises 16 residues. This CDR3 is CSVWGGSSFMNTEAFF. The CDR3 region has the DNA TGCAGCGTCTGGGGGGGGTCCTCTTTCATGAACACTGAAGCTTTCTTT.

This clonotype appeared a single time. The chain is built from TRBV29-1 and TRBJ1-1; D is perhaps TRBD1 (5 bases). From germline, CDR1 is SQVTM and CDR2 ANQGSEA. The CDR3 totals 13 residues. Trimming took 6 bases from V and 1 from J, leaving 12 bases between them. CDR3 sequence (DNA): TGCAGCGTGTCCATGGGGACGAACACTGAAGCTTTCTTT. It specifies CSVSMGTNTEAFF. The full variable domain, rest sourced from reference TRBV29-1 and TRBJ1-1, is SAVISQKPSRDICQRGTSLTIQCQVDSQVTMMFWYRQQPGQSLTLIATANQGSEATYESGFVIDKFPISRPNLTFSTLTVSNMSPEDSSIYLCSVSMGTNTEAFFGQGTRLTVV.

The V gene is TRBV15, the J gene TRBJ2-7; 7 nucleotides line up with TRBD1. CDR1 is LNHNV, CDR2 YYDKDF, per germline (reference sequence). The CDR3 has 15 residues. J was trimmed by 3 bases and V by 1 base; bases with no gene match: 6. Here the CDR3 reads CATSRGVQGVYEQYF. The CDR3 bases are TGTGCCACCAGCAGAGGGGTGCAGGGGGTCTACGAGCAGTACTTC. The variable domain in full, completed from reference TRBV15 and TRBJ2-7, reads DAMVIQNPRYQVTQFGKPVTLSCSQTLNHNVMYWYQQKSSQAPKLLFHYYDKDFNNEADTPDNFQSRRPNTSFCFLDIRSPGLGDTAMYLCATSRGVQGVYEQYFGPGTRLTVT.

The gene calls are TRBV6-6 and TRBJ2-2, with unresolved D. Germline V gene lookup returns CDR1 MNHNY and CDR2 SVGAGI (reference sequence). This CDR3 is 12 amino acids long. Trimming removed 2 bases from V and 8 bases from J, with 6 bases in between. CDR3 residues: CASSYGQGELFF. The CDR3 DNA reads TGTGCCAGCAGTTACGGTCAAGGGGAGCTGTTTTTT.

The CDR3 spells CASGKDTEAFF. The CDR3 DNA reads TGTGCTAGTGGGAAAGACACTGAAGCTTTCTTT. The chain uses TRBV12-5 and TRBJ1-1; D remains unclear. Germline CDR1 is LGHNT and CDR2 is FRNRAP. This CDR3 contains 11 residues. With 6 bases removed from V and 3 bases from J, the gap between germline ends came to 5 bases.

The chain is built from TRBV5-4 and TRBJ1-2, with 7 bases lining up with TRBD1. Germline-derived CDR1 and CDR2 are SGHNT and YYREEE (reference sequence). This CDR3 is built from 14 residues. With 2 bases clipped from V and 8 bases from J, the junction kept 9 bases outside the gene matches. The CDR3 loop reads CASSFYDREEGYTF. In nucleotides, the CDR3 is TGTGCCAGCAGCTTCTACGACAGGGAGGAGGGCTACACCTTC. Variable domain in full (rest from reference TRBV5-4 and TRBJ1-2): ETGVTQSPTHLIKTRGQQVTLRCSSQSGHNTVSWYQQALGQGPQFIFQYYREEENGRGNFPPRFSGLQFPNYSSELNVNALELDDSALYLCASSFYDREEGYTFGSGTRLTVV.

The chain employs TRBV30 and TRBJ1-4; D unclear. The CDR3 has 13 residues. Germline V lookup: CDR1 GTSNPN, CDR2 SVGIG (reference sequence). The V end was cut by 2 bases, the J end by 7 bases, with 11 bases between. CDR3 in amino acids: CAWSQDASEKLFF. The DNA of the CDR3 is TGTGCCTGGAGTCAGGACGCCTCTGAAAAACTGTTTTTT.

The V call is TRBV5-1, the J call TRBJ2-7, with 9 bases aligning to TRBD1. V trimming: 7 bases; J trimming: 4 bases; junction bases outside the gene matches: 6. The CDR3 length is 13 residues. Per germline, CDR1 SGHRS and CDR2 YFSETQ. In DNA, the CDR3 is TGCGCCAGCGGGTGGACAGGGGTGTACGAGCAGTACTTC. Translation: CASGWTGVYEQYF.